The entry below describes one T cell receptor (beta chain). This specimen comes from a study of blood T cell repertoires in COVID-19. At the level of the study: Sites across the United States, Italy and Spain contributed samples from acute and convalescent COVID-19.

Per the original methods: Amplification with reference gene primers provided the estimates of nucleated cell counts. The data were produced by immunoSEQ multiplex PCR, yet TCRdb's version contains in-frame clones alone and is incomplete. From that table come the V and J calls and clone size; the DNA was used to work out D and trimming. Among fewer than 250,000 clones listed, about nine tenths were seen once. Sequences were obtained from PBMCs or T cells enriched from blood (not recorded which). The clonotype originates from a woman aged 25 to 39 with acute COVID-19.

The CDR3 spells CASSFGPDTDSYEQYF. The CDR3 region has the DNA TGTGCCAGCAGTTTTGGCCCCGACACCGACTCCTACGAGCAGTACTTC. This chain links TRBV28 with TRBJ2-7; no firm D call. CDR1 is MDHEN, CDR2 SYDVKM, per germline. The CDR3 runs to 16 residues. V gave up 3 bases and J gave up 0 bases, with 15 bases separating them.